These 13 T cell receptor beta chains were all obtained from the same sample, sequenced in a study of blood T cell repertoires in COVID-19 (dated by TCRdb to about 2020). Library prep was done by the immunoSEQ multiplex PCR assay. The clones in this table, taken by TCRdb from immuneACCESS, are in-frame only. Not every clone is retained; where verified, under half of the shortfall comes from an unresolved V gene, and the cause of the rest is unknown. This sample is represented by 15,000 to 20,000 clones; 85% to 95% of them were singletons. The biggest ten clones account for approximately 5% of the sample. The source material was peripheral blood. Receptor source: a human donor in a cohort sampled during active COVID-19.

The chain uses TRBV3-1 (or the pseudogene TRBV3-2) and TRBJ2-3; D possibly corresponds to TRBD1 (5 bases). The CDR3 sequence is 18 residues long. Germline loops: CDR1 LGHDT, CDR2 YNNKEL (reference sequence). V shed 0 bases and J shed 1 base, with 17 bases lying between them. The CDR3 nucleotides are TGTGCCAGCAGCCAAGAGCGGCTTGGACACCTACGCACAGATACGCAGTATTTT. Translated, it gives CASSQERLGHLRTDTQYF.

The rearrangement joins TRBV5-1 to TRBJ2-7; 7 bases match TRBD1. The germline CDR1 and CDR2 sequences are SGHRS and YFSETQ. V lost 3 bases to trimming and J lost 7 bases; unmatched junction nucleotides: 13. This CDR3 has 15 residues. This chain's CDR3 is CASSSRPGQLWEQYF. Here the CDR3 DNA reads TGCGCCAGCAGCTCGAGACCGGGACAGTTGTGGGAGCAGTACTTC.

The V gene is TRBV7-6, the J gene TRBJ1-4; D is possibly TRBD1 (6 bases). The CDR3 loop spans 17 amino acids. Germline CDR1 and CDR2: SGHVS and FNYEAQ. V gave up 5 bases and J gave up 0 bases, with 16 bases separating them. The chain's CDR3 is CASSPRGQTSTNEKLFF. DNA for the CDR3: TGTGCCAGCAGCCCACGCGGACAGACCTCAACTAATGAAAAACTGTTTTTT.

A single count supports this clone. J is TRBJ2-2 and V is TRBV6-6; D may be TRBD2 (6 bases). This CDR3 spans 14 amino acids. Looked up from germline, CDR1 is MNHNY and CDR2 is SVGAGI (reference sequence). Trimming stripped 6 bases from V and 3 bases from J, with 11 bases between. The CDR3 DNA reads as TGTGCCAGCAGCCGGGACTCTTACACCGGGGAGCTGTTTTTT. Protein product: CASSRDSYTGELFF.

The chain combines TRBV12-1 with TRBJ1-5; the table assigns TRBD1, which was not confirmed against the DNA. TRBV12-1 is flagged as a pseudogene. The CDR3 has 13 residues. The CDR3 coding sequence is TGTGCCGGATTGGGACAGACTAATCAGCCCCAGCATTTT. Amino acids: CAGLGQTNQPQHF.

The rearrangement links TRBV5-6 to TRBJ2-7, with 8 bases lining up with TRBD1. The CDR3 runs 14 residues. The V and J ends lost 3 bases and 5 bases, in that order; junction bases with no gene match: 7. Germline CDR1 reads SGHDT; CDR2 reads YYEEEE. The CDR3 DNA sequence: TGTGCCAGCAGCTCCGGACAGGGTTACCACGAGCAGTACTTC. This codes for CASSSGQGYHEQYF.

The chain couples TRBV6-5 to TRBJ2-7; 8 positions match TRBD2. V gave up 7 bases and J gave up 1 base; unmatched junction bases: 9. The CDR3 spans 15 residues. Germline loops: CDR1 MNHEY, CDR2 SVGAGI. The CDR3 region has the DNA TGTGCCAGCACCCCCGCGTTAGCGGGGTCCTACGAGCAGTACTTC. It codes for CASTPALAGSYEQYF.

In its sample, this clone was seen once. The V and J genes are TRBV11-2 and TRBJ1-1; possibly TRBD1 for D (5 bases). Germline values: CDR1 SGHAT, CDR2 FQNNGV. The length of the CDR3 is 19 residues. The germline V and J ends were trimmed by 5 bases and 3 bases, with 28 bases remaining between them. The CDR3 here is CASSPRRGLSLSPDTEAFF. The CDR3 DNA reads TGTGCCAGCAGCCCCAGGAGGGGATTAAGCTTATCCCCGGACACTGAAGCTTTCTTT. Supplemented by reference TRBV11-2 and TRBJ1-1, the full variable domain reads EAGVAQSPRYKIIEKRQSVAFWCNPISGHATLYWYQQILGQGPKLLIQFQNNGVVDDSQLPKDRFSAERLKGVDSTLKIQPAKLEDSAVYLCASSPRRGLSLSPDTEAFFGQGTRLTVV.

The genes are TRBV5-6 and TRBJ1-1; 8 bases fit TRBD1. The CDR3 has 16 residues. J gave up 0 bases and V 1 base, and 5 bases lay outside the gene matches. Germline values: CDR1 SGHDT, CDR2 YYEEEE. In DNA form, the CDR3 reads TGTGCCAGCAGCTTGCCGAGGACAGGGATGAACACTGAAGCTTTCTTT. Its translation is CASSLPRTGMNTEAFF.

This sequence joins TRBV7-9 and TRBJ1-3; D is unresolved. This CDR3 comprises 15 residues. CDR1 SEHNR and CDR2 FQNEAQ come from the germline V gene (reference sequence). Trimming stripped 7 bases from V and 0 bases from J, with 13 bases between. CDR3 sequence (DNA): TGTGCCAGCACCAACGGGGAGCTCTCTGGAAACACCATATATTTT. This sequence encodes CASTNGELSGNTIYF.

The chain has TRBV4-1 and TRBJ2-3, with 7 bases fitting TRBD1. There are 16 residues in the CDR3. Germline V CDR1 and CDR2: MGHRA, YSYEKL. Trimming removed 0 bases from V and 0 bases from J; junction bases left unmatched: 3. CDR3 sequence: CASSQDPGQSTDTQYF. In DNA form, the CDR3 reads TGCGCCAGCAGCCAAGATCCGGGACAGAGCACAGATACGCAGTATTTT.

The V gene is TRBV20-1, the J gene TRBJ2-7; D might be TRBD2 (6 bases). Germline V gene lookup returns CDR1 DFQATT and CDR2 SNEGSKA (reference sequence). The CDR3 covers 11 residues. V lost 7 bases and J lost 3, with 10 bases in between. For the CDR3, the DNA is TGCAGTGGCGGGACGCGCTACGAGCAGTACTTC. Encoded protein: CSGGTRYEQYF.

The J gene is TRBJ1-2, the V gene TRBV29-1; possible D gene TRBD1, 6 bases. V was clipped by 8 bases and J by 4 bases, with 20 bases between them. Germline V gives CDR1 SQVTM, CDR2 ANQGSEA. This CDR3 has 14 residues. CDR3 sequence reads: CSPSRWSRGYGYTF. As DNA, the CDR3 is TGCAGCCCCTCGAGGTGGTCCAGGGGCTATGGCTACACCTTC.